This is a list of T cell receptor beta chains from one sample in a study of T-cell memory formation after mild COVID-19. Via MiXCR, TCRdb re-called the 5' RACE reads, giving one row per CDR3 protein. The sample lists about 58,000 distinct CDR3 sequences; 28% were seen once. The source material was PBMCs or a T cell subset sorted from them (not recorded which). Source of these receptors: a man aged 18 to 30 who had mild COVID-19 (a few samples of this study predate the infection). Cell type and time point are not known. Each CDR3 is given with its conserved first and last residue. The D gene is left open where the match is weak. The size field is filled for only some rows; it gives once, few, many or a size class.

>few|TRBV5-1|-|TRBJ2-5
TGCGCCAGCAGCTTGGAACTGGCGCAAGAGACCCAGTACTTC
CASSLELAQETQYF
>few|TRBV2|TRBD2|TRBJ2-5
TGTGCCAGCTCCTTGACTAGCGGGGACAAACAAGAGACCCAGTACTTC
CASSLTSGDKQETQYF
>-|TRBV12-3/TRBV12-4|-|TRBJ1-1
TGTGCCAGCAACTCACCGGGGGTCACTGAAGCTTTCTTT
CASNSPGVTEAFF
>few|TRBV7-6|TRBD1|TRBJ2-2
TGTGCCAGCAGCTTAAGCCCTCGGACAGGGCACACCGGGGAGCTGTTTTTT
CASSLSPRTGHTGELFF
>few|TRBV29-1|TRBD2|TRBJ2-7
TGCAGCGTTGAAGGGCGAACTAGCGGGGGGACCGAAGGGTACGAGCAGTACTTC
CSVEGRTSGGTEGYEQYF
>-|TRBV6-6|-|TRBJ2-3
TGTGCCAGCATTGGTGCAGCCCCGGATACGCAGTATTTT
CASIGAAPDTQYF
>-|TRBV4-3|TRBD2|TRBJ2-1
TGCGCCAGCAGCCAAGATCCGGCGGGGGACCCTTACAATGAGCAGTTCTTC
CASSQDPAGDPYNEQFF
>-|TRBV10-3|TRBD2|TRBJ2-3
TGTGCCATCAGTGAACCGACTAGCGGGGAAAGCACAGATACGCAGTATTTT
CAISEPTSGESTDTQYF
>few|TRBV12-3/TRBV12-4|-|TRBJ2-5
TGTGCCAGCGGGGGGCTTAAGACCCAGTACTTC
CASGGLKTQYF
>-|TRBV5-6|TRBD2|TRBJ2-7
TGTGCCAGCAGCTTGGGGGGGGGCGAGCAGTACTTC
CASSLGGGEQYF
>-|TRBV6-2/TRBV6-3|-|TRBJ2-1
TGTGCCAGCAGTTATCGCGGGGGCCCCCTTCCCGGTGAGCAGTTCTTC
CASSYRGGPLPGEQFF
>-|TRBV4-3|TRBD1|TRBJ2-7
TGCGCCAGCAGCCAATACAGGGGGTACGAGCAGTACTTC
CASSQYRGYEQYF
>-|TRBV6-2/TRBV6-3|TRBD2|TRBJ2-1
TGTGCCAGCAGTTACCGACTTACTAGCGGGGTTCGGAGCTCCTACAATGAGCAGTTCTTC
CASSYRLTSGVRSSYNEQFF
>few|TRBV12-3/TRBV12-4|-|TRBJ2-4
TGTGCCAGCGGACAGGGAGGGATTCAGTACTTC
CASGQGGIQYF
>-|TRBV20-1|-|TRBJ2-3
TGCAGTGCTAGAGAACCGGAGGATACGCAGTATTTT
CSAREPEDTQYF
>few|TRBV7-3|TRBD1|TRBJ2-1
TGTGCCAGCAGCTTAACGGAGACCGGGACAGGGGTCTACAATGAGCAGTTCTTC
CASSLTETGTGVYNEQFF
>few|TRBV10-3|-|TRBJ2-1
TGTGCCATCGGCGGGCCCCGGGGGTCGGAAGAGCAGTTCTTC
CAIGGPRGSEEQFF
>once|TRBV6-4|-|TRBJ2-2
TGTGCCAGCAGCCTCGGACAGTCAACCGGGGAGCTGTTTTTT
CASSLGQSTGELFF
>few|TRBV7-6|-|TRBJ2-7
TGTGCCAGCAGCTTAGAAGCCACCCGATCCTACGAGCAGTACTTC
CASSLEATRSYEQYF
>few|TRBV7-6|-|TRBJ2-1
TGTGCCAGCAGCCAGGACTTGTATCATGAGCAGTTCTTC
CASSQDLYHEQFF